The 20 T cell receptor beta chains in this list originate from one sample, sequenced in a study of cytomegalovirus exposure and HLA in healthy donors. Generated by immunoSEQ multiplex PCR, the TCRdb table keeps only in-frame clones and is missing some. The sample lists 280,000 or so clones, approximately 88% seen once, with 0.92% in the top ten. Source material: PBMCs. The receptors derive from a woman under 30 in good health and CMV-seronegative.

The V and J genes are TRBV9 and TRBJ2-3; D not resolved. Trimming removed 0 bases at V and 0 bases at J, with 11 bases between. CDR1 SGDLS and CDR2 YYNGEE come from the germline V gene. The CDR3 covers 16 residues. The CDR3 is CASSVAQASSTDTQYF. The CDR3 DNA sequence: TGTGCCAGCAGCGTAGCGCAGGCTTCCAGCACAGATACGCAGTATTTT.

V usage is TRBV15 and J usage is TRBJ2-3; 11 bases line up with TRBD1. This CDR3 spans 17 amino acids. The germline V gene has CDR1 LNHNV and CDR2 YYDKDF (reference sequence). V trimming: 3 bases; J trimming: 1 base; junction bases outside the gene matches: 6. Here the CDR3 reads CATSRWGQGVGTDTQYF. CDR3 DNA sequence: TGTGCCACCAGCAGGTGGGGACAGGGGGTCGGCACAGATACGCAGTATTTT.

The chain joins TRBV2 to TRBJ2-7; TRBD1 aligns across 10 bases. CDR1 SNHLY and CDR2 FYNNEI come from the germline V gene. The CDR3 is 13 residues long. V lost 8 bases and J lost 6; bases outside the gene matches: 7. The CDR3 DNA reads TGTGCCAGCGGGGGACAGGGGTTCAGCGAGCAGTACTTC. It yields the protein CASGGQGFSEQYF. The variable domain in full, completed from reference TRBV2 and TRBJ2-7, reads EPEVTQTPSHQVTQMGQEVILRCVPISNHLYFYWYRQILGQKVEFLVSFYNNEISEKSEIFDDQFSVERPDGSNFTLKIRSTKLEDSAMYFCASGGQGFSEQYFGPGTRLTVT.

This clone was seen only once. This sequence joins TRBV5-4 and TRBJ2-7; 11 positions agree with TRBD2. The CDR3 runs 16 residues. Germline CDR1 is SGHNT and CDR2 is YYREEE (reference sequence). With 0 bases clipped from V and 2 bases from J, the junction kept 4 bases outside the gene matches. CDR3 in amino acids: CASSLGSGRAAYEQYF. The CDR3 nucleotides are TGTGCCAGCAGCTTGGGTAGCGGGAGGGCCGCCTACGAGCAGTACTTC. Using reference TRBV5-4 and TRBJ2-7 for the parts outside the CDR3, the full variable domain is ETGVTQSPTHLIKTRGQQVTLRCSSQSGHNTVSWYQQALGQGPQFIFQYYREEENGRGNFPPRFSGLQFPNYSSELNVNALELDDSALYLCASSLGSGRAAYEQYFGPGTRLTVT.

The chain employs TRBV4-3 and TRBJ2-3, with D tentatively TRBD2 (5 bases). The CDR3 is 14 amino acids. Deletions cut 0 bases from V and 5 bases from J, with 9 bases between. The germline gives CDR1 LGHNA, CDR2 YSLEER. CDR3: CASSQDDGEDTQYF. The CDR3 coding sequence is TGCGCCAGCAGCCAAGATGACGGGGAAGATACGCAGTATTTT.

This clone was found once. This rearrangement joins TRBV6-1 to TRBJ2-3; 15 bases are shared with TRBD2. J gave up 0 bases and V 4 bases, and 8 bases lay outside the gene matches. The CDR3 contains 19 residues. The V gene's germline CDR1 is MNHNS and CDR2 SASEGT. CDR3 nucleotide sequence: TGTGCCAGCAGTGCCGGGACTAGCGGGAGGATGAGAAGCACAGATACGCAGTATTTT. Its translation is CASSAGTSGRMRSTDTQYF.

This chain joins TRBV10-1 and TRBJ2-1; TRBD2 agrees at 8 bases. Germline V gene data show CDR1 as WNHNN and CDR2 as SYGVQD (reference sequence). The V and J ends lost 0 bases and 3 bases, in that order; junction bases with no gene match: 1. The CDR3 extends over 15 amino acids. CDR3 DNA: TGCGCCAGCAGTGAGTCGGGACTAGACTACAATGAGCAGTTCTTC. Translated: CASSESGLDYNEQFF.

The V and J genes are TRBV10-2 and TRBJ2-2; perhaps TRBD1 as D (5 bases). Germline loops: CDR1 WSHSY, CDR2 SAAADI. The CDR3 spans 13 residues. Deletions cut 3 bases from V and 3 bases from J, with 5 bases between. Written as DNA, the CDR3 is TGCGCCAGCAGTGACAGGGACACCGGGGAGCTGTTTTTT. Its translation is CASSDRDTGELFF.

The V call is TRBV19, the J call TRBJ1-2, with a tentative D call TRBD1 (5 bases). The V gene's germline CDR1 is LNHDA and CDR2 SQIVND (reference sequence). The V end lost 5 bases, the J end lost 4 bases, and 14 bases lay between the germline ends. This CDR3 spans 14 amino acids. The CDR3 bases are TGTGCCAGTAGTCCGGGGGACGACTTCTATGGCTACACCTTC. This sequence encodes CASSPGDDFYGYTF.

This chain links TRBV6-1 with TRBJ1-5, with D unresolved. Trimming took 2 bases from V and 4 from J, leaving 12 bases between them. The CDR3 spans 15 residues. CDR1 and CDR2 from the germline V gene are MNHNS and SASEGT. The CDR3 nucleotides read TGTGCCAGCAGTGAAAAGTCACACTATAATCAGCCCCAGCATTTT. It is translated as CASSEKSHYNQPQHF.

The chain recombines TRBV5-1 with TRBJ2-1, with 10 positions matching TRBD1. V was clipped by 6 bases and J by 4 bases; unmatched bases: 16. In germline, CDR1 is SGHRS, CDR2 YFSETQ. This CDR3 contains 18 residues. The CDR3 is CASKPRTGGGIFYNEQFF. The CDR3 DNA follows: TGCGCCAGCAAGCCGAGGACAGGGGGGGGGATTTTTTACAATGAGCAGTTCTTC.

The rearrangement uses TRBV6-1 and TRBJ2-3; 11 bases are a match to TRBD2. This CDR3 region has 15 residues. V dropped 8 bases and J dropped 2; count of bases not matched to a gene: 6. CDR1 is MNHNS and CDR2 is SASEGT in the germline V gene. For the CDR3, the DNA is TGTGCCAGCGCCGGACTAGCGGGCCTCACAGATACGCAGTATTTT. Translating gives CASAGLAGLTDTQYF.

The chain is built from TRBV10-1 and TRBJ2-5; D is possibly TRBD2 (5 bases). Germline V gives CDR1 WNHNN, CDR2 SYGVQD (reference sequence). The CDR3 consists of 16 residues. Trimming removed 0 bases at V and 0 bases at J, with 11 bases between. The DNA for the CDR3 is TGCGCCAGCAGTGAGTCCGCCGGGGTGTACCAAGAGACCCAGTACTTC. It is translated as CASSESAGVYQETQYF.

This chain links TRBV6-6 with TRBJ2-7, with a tentative D call TRBD1 (8 bases). CDR3 size: 16 residues. Germline V CDR1 and CDR2: MNHNY, SVGAGI (reference sequence). Trimming stripped 2 bases from V and 4 bases from J, with 18 bases between. In nucleotides, the CDR3 is TGTGCCAGCAGTTACGGGAGGGGGACAGGATTGTACGAGCAGTACTTC. Translated: CASSYGRGTGLYEQYF.

V gene TRBV30 combines with J gene TRBJ2-1, with D hard to call. Germline V gives CDR1 GTSNPN, CDR2 SVGIG (reference sequence). CDR3 length equals 13 residues. V lost 2 bases to trimming and J lost 9 bases, with 14 bases between them. This CDR3 reads CAWSLATLGEQFF. DNA of the CDR3: TGTGCCTGGAGTTTAGCAACCCTGGGTGAGCAGTTCTTC.

This clone was picked up one time. V and J are TRBV2 and TRBJ2-1; 10 positions agree with TRBD2. With V trimmed by 8 bases and J by 9 bases, 10 bases remained unmatched. The CDR3 is made up of 14 amino acids. Per germline, CDR1 SNHLY and CDR2 FYNNEI. CDR3: CASAWLAGEVEQFF. The CDR3 DNA is TGTGCCAGCGCATGGCTAGCGGGAGAGGTTGAGCAGTTCTTC. The full variable domain, in which reference TRBV2 and TRBJ2-1 provide the parts outside the CDR3, is EPEVTQTPSHQVTQMGQEVILRCVPISNHLYFYWYRQILGQKVEFLVSFYNNEISEKSEIFDDQFSVERPDGSNFTLKIRSTKLEDSAMYFCASAWLAGEVEQFFGPGTRLTVL.

The rearrangement uses TRBV13 and TRBJ2-3, with 10 positions matching TRBD1. V gave up 1 base and J gave up 6 bases; unmatched junction bases: 7. CDR1 and CDR2 (germline): PRHDT, FYEKMQ (reference sequence). There are 16 residues in the CDR3. The CDR3 sequence is CASSLVVGQGFDTQYF. The CDR3 nucleotides are TGTGCCAGCAGCTTAGTAGTGGGACAGGGGTTCGATACGCAGTATTTT.

This chain uses TRBV20-1 with TRBJ2-3; D gene unclear. V was clipped by 7 bases and J by 3 bases, with 8 bases between them. CDR1 and CDR2 (germline): DFQATT, SNEGSKA (reference sequence). The CDR3 covers 11 residues. The CDR3 region is CSGLSTDTQYF. CDR3 coding DNA: TGCAGTGGTCTTTCGACAGATACGCAGTATTTT.

The V call is TRBV18, the J call TRBJ1-4; tentative D call: TRBD1 (6 bases). CDR1 and CDR2 from the germline V gene are KGHSH and LQKENI. V shed 0 bases and J shed 6 bases, with 11 bases lying between them. The CDR3 is made up of 15 amino acids. The CDR3 reads CASSPPGQDYEKLFF. The DNA of the CDR3 is TGTGCCAGCTCACCACCGGGACAAGATTATGAAAAACTGTTTTTT.

V gene TRBV30 combines with J gene TRBJ2-5, with 9 bases matching TRBD1. V was pared by 6 bases and J by 5 bases, with 7 bases of the junction left unmatched. The germline gives CDR1 GTSNPN, CDR2 SVGIG (reference sequence). CDR3 length equals 13 residues. CDR3 sequence: CACKQGARETQYF. CDR3 nucleotide sequence: TGTGCCTGTAAACAGGGGGCAAGGGAGACCCAGTACTTC.